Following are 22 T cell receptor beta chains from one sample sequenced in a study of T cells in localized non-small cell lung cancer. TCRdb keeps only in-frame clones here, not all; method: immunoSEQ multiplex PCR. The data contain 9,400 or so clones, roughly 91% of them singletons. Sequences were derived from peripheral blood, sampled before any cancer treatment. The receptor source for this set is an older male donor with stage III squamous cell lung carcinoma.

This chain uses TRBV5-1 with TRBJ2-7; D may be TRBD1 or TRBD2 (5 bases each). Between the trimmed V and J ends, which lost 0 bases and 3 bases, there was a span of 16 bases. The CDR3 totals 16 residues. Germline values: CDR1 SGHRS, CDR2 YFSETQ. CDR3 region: CASSLESGDGIYEQYF. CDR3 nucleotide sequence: TGCGCCAGCAGCTTGGAGTCCGGGGACGGAATCTACGAGCAGTACTTC.

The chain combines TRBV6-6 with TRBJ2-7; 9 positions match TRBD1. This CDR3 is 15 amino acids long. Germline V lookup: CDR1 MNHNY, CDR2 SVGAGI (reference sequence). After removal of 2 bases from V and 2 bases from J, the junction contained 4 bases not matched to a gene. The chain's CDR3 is CASSYRGQGTYEQYF. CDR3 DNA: TGTGCCAGCAGTTACCGGGGACAGGGCACCTACGAGCAGTACTTC.

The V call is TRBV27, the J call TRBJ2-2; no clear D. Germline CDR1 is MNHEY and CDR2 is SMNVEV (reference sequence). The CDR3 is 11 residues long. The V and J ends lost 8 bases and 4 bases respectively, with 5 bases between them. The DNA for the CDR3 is TGTGCCAGCGGTCTCACCGGGGAGCTGTTTTTT. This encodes CASGLTGELFF.

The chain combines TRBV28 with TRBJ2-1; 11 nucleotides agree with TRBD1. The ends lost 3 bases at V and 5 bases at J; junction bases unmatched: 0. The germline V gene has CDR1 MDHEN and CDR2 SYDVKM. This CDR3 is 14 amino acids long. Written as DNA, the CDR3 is TGTGCCAGCAGTTTGGACAGGGGGCACAATGAGCAGTTCTTC. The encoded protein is CASSLDRGHNEQFF.

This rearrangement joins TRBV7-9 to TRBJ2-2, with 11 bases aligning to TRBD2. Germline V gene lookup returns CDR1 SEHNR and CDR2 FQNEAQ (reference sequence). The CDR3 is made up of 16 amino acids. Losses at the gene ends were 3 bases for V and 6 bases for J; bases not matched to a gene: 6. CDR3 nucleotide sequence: TGTGCCAGCAGCTTCGTAGCGGGGGGGCCCGCCGGGGAGCTGTTTTTT. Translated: CASSFVAGGPAGELFF.

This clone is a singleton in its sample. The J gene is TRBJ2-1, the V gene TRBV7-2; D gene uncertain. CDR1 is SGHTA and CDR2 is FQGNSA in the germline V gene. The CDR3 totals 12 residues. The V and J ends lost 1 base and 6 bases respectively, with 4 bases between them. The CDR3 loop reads CASSLGSNEQFF. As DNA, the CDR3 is TGTGCCAGCAGCTTAGGATCCAATGAGCAGTTCTTC.

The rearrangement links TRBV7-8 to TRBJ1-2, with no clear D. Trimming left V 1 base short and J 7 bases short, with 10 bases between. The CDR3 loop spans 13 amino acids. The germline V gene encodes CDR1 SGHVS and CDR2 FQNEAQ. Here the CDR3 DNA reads TGTGCCAGCAGCTTAGGCCCTCCCGGTGGCTACACCTTC. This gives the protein CASSLGPPGGYTF.

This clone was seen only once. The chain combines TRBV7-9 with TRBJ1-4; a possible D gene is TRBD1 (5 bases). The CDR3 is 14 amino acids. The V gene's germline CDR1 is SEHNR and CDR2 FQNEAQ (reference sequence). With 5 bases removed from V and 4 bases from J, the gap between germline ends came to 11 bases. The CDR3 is CASSHRQINEKLFF. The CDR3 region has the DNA TGTGCCAGCAGCCATCGACAGATTAATGAAAAACTGTTTTTT.

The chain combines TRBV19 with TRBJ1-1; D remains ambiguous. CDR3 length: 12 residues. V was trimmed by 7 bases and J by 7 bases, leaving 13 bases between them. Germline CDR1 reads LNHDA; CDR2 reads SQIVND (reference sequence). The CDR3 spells CASTSRVREAFF. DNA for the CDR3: TGTGCCAGTACCTCTAGGGTCCGTGAAGCTTTCTTT.

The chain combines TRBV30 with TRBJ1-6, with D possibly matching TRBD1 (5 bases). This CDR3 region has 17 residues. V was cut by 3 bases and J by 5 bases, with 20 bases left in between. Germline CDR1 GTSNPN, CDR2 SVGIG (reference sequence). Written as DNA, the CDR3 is TGTGCCTGGAGGGACTCCGGGGCGGCGGGCGATAATTCACCCCTCCACTTT. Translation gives CAWRDSGAAGDNSPLHF.

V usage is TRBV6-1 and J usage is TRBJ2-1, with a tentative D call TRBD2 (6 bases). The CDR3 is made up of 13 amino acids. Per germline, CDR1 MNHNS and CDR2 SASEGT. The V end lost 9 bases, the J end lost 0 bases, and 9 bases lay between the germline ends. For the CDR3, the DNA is TGTGCCAGTTTGCGGGGCTCCTACAATGAGCAGTTCTTC. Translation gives CASLRGSYNEQFF.

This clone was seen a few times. The DNA for the CDR3 is TGCGCCAGCAGCTTGGGAGGGAACACTGAAGCTTTCTTT. It is translated as CASSLGGNTEAFF. The chain recombines TRBV5-1 with TRBJ1-1; D remains ambiguous. Trimming cost V 0 bases and J 1 base, with 4 bases left between them. The CDR3 covers 13 residues. Germline V gene data show CDR1 as SGHRS and CDR2 as YFSETQ. Together with reference TRBV5-1 and TRBJ1-1, the CDR3 gives the full variable domain: KAGVTQTPRYLIKTRGQQVTLSCSPISGHRSVSWYQQTPGQGLQFLFEYFSETQRNKGNFPGRFSGRQFSNSRSEMNVSTLELGDSALYLCASSLGGNTEAFFGQGTRLTVV.

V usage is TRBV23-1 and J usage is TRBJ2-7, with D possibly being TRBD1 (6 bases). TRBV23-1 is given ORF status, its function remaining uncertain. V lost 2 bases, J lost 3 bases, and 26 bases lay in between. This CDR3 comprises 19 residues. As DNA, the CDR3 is TGCGCCAGCAGTCAACACATCCGGGACATGGACAAACTAAACTACGAGCAGTACTTC. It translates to CASSQHIRDMDKLNYEQYF.

The CDR3 DNA is TGTGCCTGGAGTGTGCAGAACTATGGCTACACCTTC. Translation gives CAWSVQNYGYTF. The chain employs TRBV30 and TRBJ1-2; no firm D call. Germline CDR1 is GTSNPN and CDR2 is SVGIG (reference sequence). The length of the CDR3 is 12 residues. V was clipped by 0 bases and J by 2 bases, with 4 bases between them.

This CDR3 is CASTSRGAQDYTGELFF. The CDR3 nucleotides are TGTGCCAGCACCTCCAGGGGGGCGCAGGACTACACCGGGGAGCTGTTTTTT. The rearrangement uses TRBV7-2 and TRBJ2-2, with D perhaps matching TRBD1 (7 bases). The CDR3 is 17 residues long. Germline CDR1 and CDR2: SGHTA and FQGNSA. The V gene lost 7 bases and the J gene lost 3 bases, with 21 bases spanning the gap.

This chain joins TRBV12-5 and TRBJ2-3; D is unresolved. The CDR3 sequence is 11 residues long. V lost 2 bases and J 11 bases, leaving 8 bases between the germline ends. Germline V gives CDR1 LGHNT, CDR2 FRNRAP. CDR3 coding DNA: TGTGCTAGTGGTTTGAGGGTACAGCAGTATTTT. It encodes CASGLRVQQYF.

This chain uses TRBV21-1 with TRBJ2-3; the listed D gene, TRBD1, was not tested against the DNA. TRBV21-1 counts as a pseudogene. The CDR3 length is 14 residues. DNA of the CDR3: TGTGCCAGCAGCCACAGACAGAGCACAGATACGCAGTATTTT. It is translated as CASSHRQSTDTQYF.

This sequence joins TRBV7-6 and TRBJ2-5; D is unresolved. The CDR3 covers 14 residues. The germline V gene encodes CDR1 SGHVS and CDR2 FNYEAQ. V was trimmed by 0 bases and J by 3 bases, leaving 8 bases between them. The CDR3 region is CASSLAYRKETQYF. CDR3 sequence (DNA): TGTGCCAGCAGCTTAGCGTACAGAAAAGAGACCCAGTACTTC.

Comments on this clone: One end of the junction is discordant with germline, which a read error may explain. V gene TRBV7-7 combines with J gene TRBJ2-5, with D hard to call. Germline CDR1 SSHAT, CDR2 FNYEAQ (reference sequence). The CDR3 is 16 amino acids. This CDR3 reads CASSLGVVRSQETQYF. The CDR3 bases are TGTGCTAGCAGCCTCGGCGTCGTGCGGTCACAAGAGACCCAGTACTTC.

CDR3 DNA sequence: TGTGCCAGCAGCTCACCACGCGGGATTAGCTCCTACAATGAGCAGTTCTTC. Encoded protein: CASSSPRGISSYNEQFF. The V and J genes are TRBV5-5 and TRBJ2-1; a weak D match, TRBD2 (6 bases). CDR1 and CDR2 from the germline V gene are SGHKS and YYEKEE (reference sequence). The CDR3 runs 17 residues. The V end lost 3 bases, the J end lost 0 bases, and 16 bases lay between the germline ends.

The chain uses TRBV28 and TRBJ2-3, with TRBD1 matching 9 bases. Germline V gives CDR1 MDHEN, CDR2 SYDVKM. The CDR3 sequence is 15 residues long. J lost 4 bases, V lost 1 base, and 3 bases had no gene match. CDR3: CASSLSGQGPDTQYF. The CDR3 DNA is TGTGCCAGCAGTTTATCGGGACAGGGACCAGATACGCAGTATTTT.

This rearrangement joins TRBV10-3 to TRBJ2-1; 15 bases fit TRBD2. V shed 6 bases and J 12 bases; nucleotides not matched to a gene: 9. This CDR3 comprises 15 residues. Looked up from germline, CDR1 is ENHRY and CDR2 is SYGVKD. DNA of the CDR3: TGTGCCATCAGCACCGGGACTAGCGGGGGGTTGGGGCAGTTCTTC. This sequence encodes CAISTGTSGGLGQFF.